This passage covers 14 T cell receptor beta chains from one sample sequenced in a study of T cell changes during pregnancy in multiple sclerosis. Generated by immunoSEQ multiplex PCR, the TCRdb table keeps only in-frame clones and is missing some. The table lists tens of thousands of clones, 93% of them singletons. Specimen: CD4+ T cells from peripheral blood mononuclear cells, collected in the third trimester of pregnancy. The receptors come from a female donor with multiple sclerosis, enrolled in a pregnancy study.

The V gene is TRBV19, the J gene TRBJ2-3; 8 bases map to TRBD1. V gave up 10 bases and J gave up 1 base; unmatched junction bases: 7. Germline-derived CDR1 and CDR2 are LNHDA and SQIVND (reference sequence). This CDR3 comprises 14 residues. CDR3 residues: CATYRGQGTDTQYF. CDR3 nucleotide sequence: TGTGCCACATACCGGGGACAGGGCACAGATACGCAGTATTTT.

The V call is TRBV25-1, the J call TRBJ2-1; TRBD1 matches at 9 bases. V was clipped by 8 bases and J by 0 bases; unmatched bases: 5. The CDR3 contains 15 residues. Germline V CDR1 and CDR2: MGHDK, SYGVNS. CDR3 protein: CASQQTGGSYNEQFF. The CDR3 DNA reads as TGTGCCAGCCAACAGACAGGGGGCTCCTACAATGAGCAGTTCTTC.

The chain's CDR3 is CAISPRDSGYSYEQYF. CDR3 DNA: TGTGCCATCAGCCCCCGAGATAGCGGCTACTCCTACGAGCAGTACTTC. The chain combines TRBV10-3 with TRBJ2-7, with D tentatively TRBD2 (6 bases). Germline V lookup: CDR1 ENHRY, CDR2 SYGVKD. Deletions cut 6 bases from V and 0 bases from J, with 18 bases between. The CDR3 extends over 16 amino acids.

The chain is built from TRBV5-1 and TRBJ1-1; tentatively, D is TRBD1 (5 bases). CDR1 and CDR2 from the germline V gene are SGHRS and YFSETQ. The CDR3 has 17 residues. The V end was cut by 4 bases, the J end by 4 bases, with 23 bases between. DNA of the CDR3: TGCGCCAGCAGCCCCGCTCGGACAAGATACTCCCGCACTGAAGCTTTCTTT. Its translation is CASSPARTRYSRTEAFF.

The chain couples TRBV18 to TRBJ1-4; a possible D gene is TRBD1 (5 bases). V lost 6 bases, J lost 7 bases, and 15 bases lay in between. The CDR3 totals 14 residues. Germline-derived CDR1 and CDR2 are KGHSH and LQKENI. The CDR3 region is CASSKQAPSEKLFF. CDR3 coding DNA: TGTGCCAGCTCCAAACAGGCGCCGTCTGAAAAACTGTTTTTT. Looking up the rest from reference TRBV18 and TRBJ1-4 gives the full variable domain: NAGVMQNPRHLVRRRGQEARLRCSPMKGHSHVYWYRQLPEEGLKFMVYLQKENIIDESGMPKERFSAEFPKEGPSILRIQQVVRGDSAAYFCASSKQAPSEKLFFGSGTQLSVL.

The CDR3 sequence is CASSLQDSYEQYF. DNA for the CDR3: TGTGCCAGCTCACTACAGGACAGCTACGAGCAGTACTTC. J is TRBJ2-7 and V is TRBV18; TRBD1 might be the D (6 bases). Germline V lookup: CDR1 KGHSH, CDR2 LQKENI. CDR3 size: 13 residues. Deletions cut 4 bases from V and 3 bases from J, with 10 bases between.

The J gene is TRBJ2-7, the V gene TRBV7-9; possibly TRBD2 for D (6 bases). Germline V gene sequence: CDR1 SEHNR, CDR2 FQNEAQ (reference sequence). CDR3 size: 14 residues. V was cut by 0 bases and J by 3 bases, with 9 bases left in between. The chain's CDR3 is CASSLARGDYEQYF. The DNA of the CDR3 is TGTGCCAGCAGCTTAGCGCGGGGAGACTACGAGCAGTACTTC. The variable domain in full, completed from reference TRBV7-9 and TRBJ2-7, reads DTGVSQNPRHKITKRGQNVTFRCDPISEHNRLYWYRQTLGQGPEFLTYFQNEAQLEKSRLLSDRFSAERPKGSFSTLEIQRTEQGDSAMYLCASSLARGDYEQYFGPGTRLTVT.

This sequence joins TRBV7-8 and TRBJ2-7, with D maybe TRBD2 (6 bases). Germline V gene sequence: CDR1 SGHVS, CDR2 FQNEAQ. The V and J ends lost 2 bases and 6 bases respectively, with 11 bases between them. The CDR3 is 13 amino acids. In DNA, the CDR3 is TGTGCCAGCAGCTTACCCCAGGGACTCGAGCAGTACTTC. As protein: CASSLPQGLEQYF.

Here the CDR3 reads CASSLGGGGSYNEQFF. As DNA, the CDR3 is TGTGCCAGCAGCTTGGGGGGGGGTGGGTCCTACAATGAGCAGTTCTTC. This sequence joins TRBV5-4 and TRBJ2-1; 7 bases are a match to TRBD2. The length of the CDR3 is 16 residues. V shed 0 bases, J shed 1 base, and the junction held 4 bases outside the gene matches. CDR1 and CDR2 from the germline V gene are SGHNT and YYREEE (reference sequence).

This clone was recorded a few times. The rearrangement uses TRBV2 and TRBJ1-3; 7 positions match TRBD1. With V trimmed by 4 bases and J by 3 bases, 6 bases remained unmatched. The CDR3 loop spans 15 amino acids. The V gene's germline CDR1 is SNHLY and CDR2 FYNNEI. The CDR3 region has the DNA TGTGCCAGCAGTGGCGACAGGGTAAATGGAAACACCATATATTTT. This sequence encodes CASSGDRVNGNTIYF.

The chain recombines TRBV9 with TRBJ2-5; perhaps TRBD2 as D (7 bases). Germline V gene lookup returns CDR1 SGDLS and CDR2 YYNGEE. This CDR3 spans 18 amino acids. The ends were cut back, 0 bases at V and 2 bases at J, with 20 bases in the middle. The CDR3 DNA follows: TGTGCCAGCAGCGTAGAAGGGGGGGGCAGGGGAAGACAAGAGACCCAGTACTTC. It translates to CASSVEGGGRGRQETQYF. The full variable domain, with the rest looked up from reference TRBV9 and TRBJ2-5, is DSGVTQTPKHLITATGQRVTLRCSPRSGDLSVYWYQQSLDQGLQFLIQYYNGEERAKGNILERFSAQQFPDLHSELNLSSLELGDSALYFCASSVEGGGRGRQETQYFGPGTRLLVL.

V is TRBV10-3 and J is TRBJ1-3; perhaps TRBD1 as D (6 bases). V was pared by 8 bases and J by 0 bases, with 14 bases between. The CDR3 has 15 amino acids. Per germline, CDR1 ENHRY and CDR2 SYGVKD. Here the CDR3 reads CAIAPDRPSGNTIYF. The CDR3 region has the DNA TGTGCCATCGCTCCGGACAGACCCTCTGGAAACACCATATATTTT.

The V gene is TRBV7-9, the J gene TRBJ1-5, with TRBD1 matching over 9 bases. The CDR3 extends over 15 amino acids. Trimming removed 0 bases from V and 4 bases from J; junction bases left unmatched: 1. The germline V gene has CDR1 SEHNR and CDR2 FQNEAQ (reference sequence). The CDR3 coding sequence is TGTGCCAGCAGCTTAGCGGGACAGGGAAATCAGCCCCAGCATTTT. It yields the protein CASSLAGQGNQPQHF.

CDR3 in DNA: TGTGCCAGCATCCCCTTCCCACAGGCGGATGGCTACACCTTC. As protein: CASIPFPQADGYTF. V usage is TRBV7-2 and J usage is TRBJ1-2, with D possibly matching TRBD1 (5 bases). The CDR3 is made up of 14 amino acids. V was clipped by 7 bases and J by 6 bases, with 18 bases between them. CDR1 and CDR2 (germline): SGHTA, FQGNSA.